This T cell receptor (beta chain) was profiled in a study of T cell responses to AZD1222 COVID-19 vaccine. As for this clone: Its matching antigen is unknown.

Assay used: immunoSEQ multiplex PCR; TCRdb lists only in-frame clones, some missing. Altogether 90,000 to 150,000 clones are present, roughly nine tenths being singletons, with the ten largest covering roughly 2.4%. Germline V gene data show CDR1 as LGHDT and CDR2 as YNNKEL (reference sequence). This CDR3 is 15 amino acids long. With 1 base removed from V and 3 bases from J, the gap between germline ends came to 10 bases. Regarding the study as a whole: The study found vaccine-associated CD4 TCRs spanning spike, dominant at 160-218 and 743-854.

This specimen was peripheral blood, taken on day 0 of AZD1222 vaccination. The rearrangement joins TRBV3-1 (or the pseudogene TRBV3-2) to TRBJ1-3; D call uncertain. This receptor was identified in an adult in good health. CDR3 sequence (DNA): TGTGCCAGCAGCCAAGTTAGGGCGGGTGGAAACACCATATATTTT. Amino acid sequence: CASSQVRAGGNTIYF.